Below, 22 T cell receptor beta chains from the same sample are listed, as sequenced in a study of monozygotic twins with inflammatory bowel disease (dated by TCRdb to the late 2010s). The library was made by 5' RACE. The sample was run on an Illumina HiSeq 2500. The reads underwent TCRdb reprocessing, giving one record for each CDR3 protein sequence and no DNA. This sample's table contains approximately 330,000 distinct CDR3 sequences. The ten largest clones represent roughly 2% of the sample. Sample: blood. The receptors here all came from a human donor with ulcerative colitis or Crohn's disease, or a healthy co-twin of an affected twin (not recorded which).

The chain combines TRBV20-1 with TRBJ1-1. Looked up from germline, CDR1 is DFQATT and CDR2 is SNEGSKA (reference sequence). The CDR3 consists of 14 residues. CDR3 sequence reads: CSAPYYGSNFEAFF.

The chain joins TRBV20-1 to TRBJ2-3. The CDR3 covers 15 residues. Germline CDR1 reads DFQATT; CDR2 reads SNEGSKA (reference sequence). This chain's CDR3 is CSARDRLAGTDTQYF.

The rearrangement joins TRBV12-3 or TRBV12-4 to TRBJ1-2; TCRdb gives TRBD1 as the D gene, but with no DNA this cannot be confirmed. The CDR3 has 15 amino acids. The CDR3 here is CASSYTGGRTYGYTF.

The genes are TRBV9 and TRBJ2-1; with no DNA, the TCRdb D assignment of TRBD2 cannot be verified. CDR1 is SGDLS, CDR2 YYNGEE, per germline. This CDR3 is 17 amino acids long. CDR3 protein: CASSVELWTSGNNEQFF.

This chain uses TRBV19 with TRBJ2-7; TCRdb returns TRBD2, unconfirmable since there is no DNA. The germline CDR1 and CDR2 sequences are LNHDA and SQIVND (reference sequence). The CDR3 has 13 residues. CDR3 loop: CASTSSRGNEQYF.

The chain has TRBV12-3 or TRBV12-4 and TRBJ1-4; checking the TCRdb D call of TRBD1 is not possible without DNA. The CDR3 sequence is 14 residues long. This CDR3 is CASSLRGPGEKLFF.

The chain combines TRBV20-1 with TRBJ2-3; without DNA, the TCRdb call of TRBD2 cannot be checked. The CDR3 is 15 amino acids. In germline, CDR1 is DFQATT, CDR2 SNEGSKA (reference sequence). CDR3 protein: CSAAGTSGFTDTQYF.

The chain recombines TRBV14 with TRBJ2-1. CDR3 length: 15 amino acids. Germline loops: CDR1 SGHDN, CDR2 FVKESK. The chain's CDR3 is CASSSFAYTYNEQFF.

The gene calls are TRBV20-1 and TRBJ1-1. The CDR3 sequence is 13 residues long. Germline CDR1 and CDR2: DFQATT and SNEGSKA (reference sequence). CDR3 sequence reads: CSARDQGNTEAFF.

CDR3 loop: CASSFLTGALTGANVLTF. The gene calls are TRBV7-8 and TRBJ2-6; TCRdb reports TRBD1, a call that lacks DNA to check it against. The CDR3 spans 18 residues. Germline CDR1 SGHVS, CDR2 FQNEAQ.

The CDR3 region is CASSPSRGLDEQYF. The rearrangement uses TRBV3-1 and TRBJ2-7. There are 14 residues in the CDR3. Germline lookup yields CDR1 LGHDT and CDR2 YNNKEL (reference sequence).

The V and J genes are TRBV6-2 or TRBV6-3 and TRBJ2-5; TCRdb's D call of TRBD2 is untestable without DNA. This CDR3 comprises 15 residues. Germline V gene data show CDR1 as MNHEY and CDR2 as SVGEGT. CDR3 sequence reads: CASSYPRQGRETQYF.

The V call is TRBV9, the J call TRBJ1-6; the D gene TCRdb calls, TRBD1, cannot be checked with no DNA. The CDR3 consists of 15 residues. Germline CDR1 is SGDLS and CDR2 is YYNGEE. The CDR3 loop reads CASSVVTGEGSPLHF.

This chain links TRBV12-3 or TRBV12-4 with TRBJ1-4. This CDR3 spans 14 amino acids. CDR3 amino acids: CASRPSGIREKLFF.

The CDR3 sequence: CASSIQSYGYTF. The rearrangement joins TRBV6-2 or TRBV6-3 to TRBJ1-2. Germline CDR1 reads MNHEY; CDR2 reads SVGEGT. The CDR3 runs to 12 residues.

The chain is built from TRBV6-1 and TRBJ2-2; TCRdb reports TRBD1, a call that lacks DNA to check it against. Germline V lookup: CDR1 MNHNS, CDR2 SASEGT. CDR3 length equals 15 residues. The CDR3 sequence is CASSGQGAGTGELFF.

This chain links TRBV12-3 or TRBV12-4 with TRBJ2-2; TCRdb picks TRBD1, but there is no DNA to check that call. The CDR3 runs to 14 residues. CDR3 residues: CASRLTGGTGELFF.

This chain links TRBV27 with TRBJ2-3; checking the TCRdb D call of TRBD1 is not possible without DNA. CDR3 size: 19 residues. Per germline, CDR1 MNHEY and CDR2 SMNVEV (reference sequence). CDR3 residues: CASSRQARDRQGSTDTQYF.

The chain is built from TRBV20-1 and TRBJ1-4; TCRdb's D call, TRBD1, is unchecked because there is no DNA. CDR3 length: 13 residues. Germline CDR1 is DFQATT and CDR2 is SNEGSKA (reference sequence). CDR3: CSARESLDEKLFF.

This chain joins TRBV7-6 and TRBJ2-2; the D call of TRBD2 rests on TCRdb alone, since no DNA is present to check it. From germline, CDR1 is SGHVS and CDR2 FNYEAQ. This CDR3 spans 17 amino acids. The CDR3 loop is CASSILAGVMNTGELFF.

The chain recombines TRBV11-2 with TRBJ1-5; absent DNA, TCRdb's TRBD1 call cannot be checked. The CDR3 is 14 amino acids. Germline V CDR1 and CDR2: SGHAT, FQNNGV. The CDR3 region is CASSLEGRGKPQHF.

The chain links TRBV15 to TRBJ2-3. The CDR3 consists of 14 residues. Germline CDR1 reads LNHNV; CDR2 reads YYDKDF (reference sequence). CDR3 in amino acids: CATSRGLPTDTQYF.